The 13 T cell receptor beta chains reported below all come from one sample, sequenced in a study of Graves' ophthalmopathy and Graves' hyperthyroidism (dated by TCRdb to the late 2010s). The listed sequencing device is Illumina HiSeq 2000. TCR beta CDR3 regions were amplified from RNA transcripts for repertoire sequencing. A first-round RT-PCR used HTBI primers with the Qiagen OneStep RT-PCR kit, followed by a second-round multiplex PCR, size selection and purification. TCRdb reanalyzed the raw reads on its own, using fastp at Q25 for trimming and MiXCR for clone calling, and kept in-frame beta chains. Duplicate CDR3 protein sequences are folded into a single record with the most common DNA and genes. Across this sample there are around 1.1 million distinct CDR3 sequences, with about two fifths seen only once. The biggest ten clones account for roughly 11% of the sample. Sequencing was done on a sample of peripheral blood or thyroid tissue (not recorded which). The receptor source for this set is an adult man with Graves' hyperthyroidism.

This rearrangement joins TRBV14 to TRBJ1-2; 8 bases map to TRBD1. This CDR3 is 15 amino acids long. The V and J ends lost 4 bases and 4 bases, in that order; junction bases with no gene match: 8. Germline lookup yields CDR1 SGHDN and CDR2 FVKESK. The CDR3 bases are TGTGCCAGCAGCCGGAGCGGGACAGGTGTCTATGGCTACACCTTC. It encodes CASSRSGTGVYGYTF.

This clonotype was found once. This chain joins TRBV19 and TRBJ1-6; 10 bases are a match to TRBD1. CDR3 length equals 15 residues. Unmatched junction bases numbered 9, after V lost 5 bases and J lost 11 bases. Germline V gives CDR1 LNHDA, CDR2 SQIVND (reference sequence). CDR3 residues: CASSWSPGQGTPLHF. The CDR3 coding sequence is TGTGCCAGTAGTTGGTCGCCGGGACAGGGGACACCCCTCCACTTT.

The chain carries TRBV12-3 or TRBV12-4 and TRBJ2-7, with D maybe TRBD1 (6 bases). The CDR3 runs to 15 residues. V lost 5 bases to trimming and J lost 0 bases, with 14 bases between them. CDR3 in DNA: TGTGCCAGCAGTGTGGGGGCAGGATTCTCCTACGAGCAGTACTTC. It yields the protein CASSVGAGFSYEQYF.

This clonotype was detected ten times or more. CDR3 sequence reads: CASSLIREMMQYF. The CDR3 bases are TGTGCCAGCAGCTTGATCAGGGAGATGATGCAGTACTTC. The rearrangement uses TRBV7-8 and TRBJ2-7; D is tentatively TRBD1 or TRBD2 (5 bases each). Germline values: CDR1 SGHVS, CDR2 FQNEAQ. V lost 3 bases, J lost 9 bases, and 15 bases lay in between. The CDR3 has 13 amino acids.

This clonotype was recorded at least ten times. The chain links TRBV7-8 to TRBJ2-7; D remains unclear. Germline assignment: CDR1 SGHVS and CDR2 FQNEAQ. The CDR3 runs to 14 residues. Trimming stripped 1 base from V and 0 bases from J, with 7 bases between. The CDR3 loop reads CASSLEFSSYEQYF. CDR3 in DNA: TGTGCCAGCAGCTTAGAGTTCAGCTCCTACGAGCAGTACTTC. The variable domain in full, completed from reference TRBV7-8 and TRBJ2-7, reads GAGVSQSPRYKVAKRGQDVALRCDPISGHVSLFWYQQALGQGPEFLTYFQNEAQLDKSGLPSDRFFAERPEGSVSTLKIQRTQQEDSAVYLCASSLEFSSYEQYFGPGTRLTVT.

This rearrangement joins TRBV29-1 to TRBJ2-5; 8 nucleotides align to TRBD1. With V trimmed by 8 bases and J by 5 bases, 10 bases remained unmatched. The CDR3 is 13 residues long. In germline, CDR1 is SQVTM, CDR2 ANQGSEA. CDR3 region: CSPGQAPSETQYF. CDR3 in DNA: TGCAGCCCGGGACAGGCCCCTTCGGAGACCCAGTACTTC.

The chain employs TRBV19 and TRBJ2-6; D ambiguous. Germline V gene sequence: CDR1 LNHDA, CDR2 SQIVND (reference sequence). The germline V and J ends were trimmed by 9 bases and 1 base, with 19 bases remaining between them. This CDR3 has 17 residues. The CDR3 region has the DNA TGTGCCAGCTCACCCCTCGGATTGGGGTCTGGGGCCAACGTCCTGACTTTC. This gives the protein CASSPLGLGSGANVLTF.

This sequence joins TRBV7-2 and TRBJ1-2; 7 nucleotides agree with TRBD1. The trim removed 5 bases at V and 2 bases at J, leaving 8 bases unmatched. The CDR3 is 15 amino acids. Germline loops: CDR1 SGHTA, CDR2 FQGNSA. The CDR3 sequence: CASSVEPTGNYGYTF. CDR3 in DNA: TGTGCCAGCAGCGTTGAACCGACAGGGAACTATGGCTACACCTTC.

This clonotype was counted a single time. V is TRBV29-1 and J is TRBJ2-2; 11 bases line up with TRBD1. The CDR3 is 16 amino acids. J lost 5 bases, V lost 8 bases, and 13 bases had no gene match. Germline CDR1 and CDR2: SQVTM and ANQGSEA. CDR3 sequence: CSLRRTGGGRTGELFF. CDR3 coding DNA: TGCAGCTTACGCCGGACAGGGGGCGGTAGGACCGGGGAGCTGTTTTTT.

V and J are TRBV2 and TRBJ1-4; no clear D gene. Per the germline V gene, CDR1 is SNHLY and CDR2 is FYNNEI. V lost 6 bases and J lost 7, with 6 bases in between. The CDR3 consists of 11 residues. CDR3 residues: CASREPEKLFF. CDR3 DNA: TGTGCCAGCAGGGAGCCTGAAAAACTGTTTTTT.

The rearrangement joins TRBV10-3 to TRBJ2-5, with D uncertain. Between the trimmed V and J ends, which lost 3 bases and 0 bases, there was a span of 8 bases. The CDR3 has 14 amino acids. Germline V gene sequence: CDR1 ENHRY, CDR2 SYGVKD. The CDR3 here is CAISEGRYQETQYF. The CDR3 DNA follows: TGTGCCATCAGTGAAGGCCGATACCAAGAGACCCAGTACTTC.

The genes are TRBV19 and TRBJ2-2; 7 bases align to TRBD2. Trimming at V came to 10 bases and at J to 3 bases, leaving 11 bases not matched to a gene. This CDR3 is built from 15 residues. Germline CDR1 reads LNHDA; CDR2 reads SQIVND (reference sequence). The CDR3 DNA sequence: TGTGCCACCAATGGGGGGGGGACTCACACCGGGGAGCTGTTTTTT. This gives the protein CATNGGGTHTGELFF. The variable domain in full, completed from reference TRBV19 and TRBJ2-2, reads DGGITQSPKYLFRKEGQNVTLSCEQNLNHDAMYWYRQDPGQGLRLIYYSQIVNDFQKGDIAEGYSVSREKKESFPLTVTSAQKNPTAFYLCATNGGGTHTGELFFGEGSRLTVL.

This chain joins TRBV9 and TRBJ2-2; 11 bases agree with TRBD2. The CDR3 is 16 residues long. CDR1 and CDR2 (germline): SGDLS, YYNGEE. The V segment lost 4 bases and the J segment 5 bases; nucleotides outside the gene matches: 7. Written as DNA, the CDR3 is TGTGCCAGCAGCAATCGACTAGCGGGGAATACCGGGGAGCTGTTTTTT. It yields the protein CASSNRLAGNTGELFF.